This entry concerns a single T cell receptor (beta chain). Time point noted: persistent/refractory GD, antithyroid drugs over 5 years with positive TRAb. From PBMCs, RNA was extracted and then used to make the TCR library. Building of the TCR beta libraries involved iRepertoire HTBI primers and Arm-PCR of CDR3 regions. TCRdb reanalysed the multiplex PCR reads using MiXCR and keeps one entry per CDR3 protein. Of over 300,000 distinct CDR3 sequences listed, around 20% are singletons. This CDR3 is 14 amino acids long. V was trimmed by 3 bases and J by 0 bases, leaving 8 bases between them. This sample was included in a study of regulatory T cells in long-lasting Graves disease. Study background: Persistent Graves' disease required over 5 years of antithyroid drugs and positive TSH receptor antibodies.

The TCR was taken from a female donor with Graves disease. The source was peripheral blood mononuclear cells (PBMCs), collected when the disease was refractory, from a patient treated with antithyroid drugs. The chain has TRBV12-3 or TRBV12-4 and TRBJ1-1, with D unresolved. CDR3 nucleotide sequence: TGTGCCAGCAGTTTTGGGGAGATGAACACTGAAGCTTTCTTT. Its translation: CASSFGEMNTEAFF.